These 32 T cell receptor beta chains were sequenced from one sample in a study of T cells in Graves' hyperthyroidism and ophthalmopathy. RNA transcripts gave rise to amplified TCR beta CDR3 regions. Carried out on the TCR CDR3, a first-round RT-PCR used the HTBI primer set. TCRdb reprocessed the multiplex PCR reads via MiXCR and lists one record per CDR3 protein. This table holds under 400,000 distinct CDR3 sequences, around a fifth found once. The sample comprised blood. Receptors were obtained from a woman between 50 and 59 years old with Graves' hyperthyroidism.

The genes are TRBV20-1 and TRBJ2-7; 12 bases align to TRBD2. The CDR3 totals 17 residues. Germline CDR1 and CDR2: DFQATT and SNEGSKA (reference sequence). V trimming: 1 base; J trimming: 6 bases; junction bases outside the gene matches: 13. The CDR3 bases are TGCAGTGCTAGAGGGAAATCAGGACTAGCGGGGCCGCGCGAGCAGTACTTC. Translating it yields CSARGKSGLAGPREQYF.

This clonotype was found many times. V usage is TRBV5-5 and J usage is TRBJ2-1, with 8 nucleotides matching TRBD2. The V and J ends lost 0 bases and 4 bases, in that order; junction bases with no gene match: 6. This CDR3 spans 16 amino acids. CDR1 and CDR2 from the germline V gene are SGHKS and YYEKEE (reference sequence). The CDR3 loop reads CASSLAGAGVYNEQFF. The CDR3 coding sequence is TGTGCCAGCAGCTTGGCAGGAGCGGGGGTTTACAATGAGCAGTTCTTC.

With regard to this clonotype: One base away lies a much larger clone, so this may be a sequencing read error. The chain is built from TRBV28 and TRBJ2-7; TRBD1 matches at 11 bases. The J call may be faulty, since TRBJ2-1 better matches the DNA end. The germline V gene encodes CDR1 MDHEN and CDR2 SYDVKM. This CDR3 contains 17 residues. The CDR3 region has the DNA TGTGCCAGCAGAAAAAGGGACAGGGGGACCCCCTCCTACGAGCAGTTCTTC. Amino acids: CASRKRDRGTPSYEQFF.

Points on this clonotype: A much larger clone lies one base from this, so it may be a read error. V usage is TRBV28 and J usage is TRBJ1-5; possibly TRBD1 for D (5 bases). This CDR3 has 16 residues. Germline CDR1 MDHEN, CDR2 SYDVKM. Trimming removed 4 bases from V and 3 bases from J, with 16 bases in between. The CDR3 DNA reads TGTGCCAGCAGTTCCTCGAATGACAGAATCAATCAGCCCCAGCATTTT. This encodes CASSSSNDRINQPQHF. The full variable domain, completed using reference TRBV28 and TRBJ1-5, is DVKVTQSSRYLVKRTGEKVFLECVQDMDHENMFWYRQDPGLGLRLIYFSYDVKMKEKGDIPEGYSVSREKKERFSLILESASTNQTSMYLCASSSSNDRINQPQHFGDGTRLSIL.

This chain uses TRBV4-1 with TRBJ1-2, with unresolved D. The CDR3 is 16 amino acids. V shed 3 bases and J shed 2 bases, with 16 bases lying between them. The V gene's germline CDR1 is MGHRA and CDR2 YSYEKL. CDR3 in DNA: TGCGCCAGCAGCCATGACGGAAAGGGCAGGAACTATGGCTACACCTTC. Its protein is CASSHDGKGRNYGYTF.

This clonotype was seen a few times. J is TRBJ1-1 and V is TRBV19; 7 bases fit TRBD1. There are 14 residues in the CDR3. CDR1 LNHDA and CDR2 SQIVND come from the germline V gene (reference sequence). Trimming cost V 3 bases and J 5 bases; bases outside gene matches: 6. The CDR3 DNA sequence: TGTGCCAGTAGTATCGACAGGGATCGTACTGAAGCTTTCTTT. It yields the protein CASSIDRDRTEAFF.

The chain links TRBV4-1 to TRBJ2-3, with 11 bases that match TRBD2. V lost 0 bases and J lost 0; bases outside the gene matches: 11. This CDR3 spans 20 amino acids. Germline CDR1 is MGHRA and CDR2 is YSYEKL. As DNA, the CDR3 is TGCGCCAGCAGCCAAGACTTCACTAGCGGGAGTAAGTCTAGCACAGATACGCAGTATTTT. As protein: CASSQDFTSGSKSSTDTQYF.

The chain recombines TRBV6-5 with TRBJ2-1, with D maybe TRBD1 (6 bases). The CDR3 contains 14 residues. Germline V gene data show CDR1 as MNHEY and CDR2 as SVGAGI. The V gene lost 4 bases and the J gene lost 4 bases, with 11 bases spanning the gap. The CDR3 region has the DNA TGTGCCAGCAGTTCCTCGGACAGTTACAATGAGCAGTTCTTC. It translates to CASSSSDSYNEQFF.

This sequence joins TRBV5-1 and TRBJ1-2; no reliable D call. Germline V gene data show CDR1 as SGHRS and CDR2 as YFSETQ. CDR3 length: 15 amino acids. V shed 4 bases and J shed 0 bases, with 13 bases lying between them. CDR3 sequence: CASSKGSTTNYGYTF. The CDR3 DNA reads as TGCGCCAGCAGCAAGGGCAGTACTACTAACTATGGCTACACCTTC.

In its sample, this clonotype was seen many times. This rearrangement joins TRBV27 to TRBJ2-2; no clear D. V lost 2 bases, J lost 4 bases, and 8 bases lay in between. Looked up from germline, CDR1 is MNHEY and CDR2 is SMNVEV (reference sequence). This CDR3 contains 14 residues. The CDR3 DNA follows: TGTGCCAGCAGTTTAGGCCAAACCACCGGGGAGCTGTTTTTT. Protein product: CASSLGQTTGELFF.

This clonotype was counted ten times or more. The chain carries TRBV2 and TRBJ1-1; 8 positions match TRBD1. J gave up 0 bases and V 5 bases, and 5 bases lay outside the gene matches. This CDR3 region has 15 residues. CDR1 and CDR2 (germline): SNHLY, FYNNEI. The CDR3 nucleotides read TGTGCCAGCAGTCGGACAGGGAACATGAACACTGAAGCTTTCTTT. This codes for CASSRTGNMNTEAFF.

This clonotype was detected only once. V and J are TRBV27 and TRBJ2-2; D not resolved. The V and J ends lost 6 bases and 1 base respectively, with 9 bases between them. In germline, CDR1 is MNHEY, CDR2 SMNVEV (reference sequence). The CDR3 is 14 residues long. The CDR3 DNA reads TGTGCCAGCAGGCGGCATATGAACACCGGGGAGCTGTTTTTT. It codes for CASRRHMNTGELFF.

This sequence joins TRBV19 and TRBJ2-2; TRBD1 matches at 8 bases. CDR3 length: 15 residues. From germline, CDR1 is LNHDA and CDR2 SQIVND (reference sequence). With 6 bases clipped from V and 7 bases from J, the junction kept 10 bases outside the gene matches. The CDR3 reads CASSYAQGVIGELFF. The CDR3 region has the DNA TGTGCCAGTAGCTACGCACAGGGGGTAATCGGGGAGCTGTTTTTT.

This clonotype was counted at least ten times. V usage is TRBV30 and J usage is TRBJ2-1, with D tentatively TRBD2 (6 bases). In germline, CDR1 is GTSNPN, CDR2 SVGIG (reference sequence). The CDR3 runs to 12 residues. Trimming pared 7 bases from V and 7 bases from J, leaving 14 bases between. The CDR3 reads CAFIRLGNEQFF. CDR3 bases: TGTGCCTTCATCCGACTAGGAAATGAGCAGTTCTTC.

V usage is TRBV3-1 and J usage is TRBJ2-5, with D uncertain. V was shortened by 2 bases and J by 2 bases, with 6 bases between the two germline ends. The CDR3 runs to 13 residues. CDR1 LGHDT and CDR2 YNNKEL come from the germline V gene (reference sequence). Here the CDR3 reads CASSQTVQETQYF. DNA of the CDR3: TGTGCCAGCAGCCAAACGGTTCAAGAGACCCAGTACTTC.

This clonotype came up a few times. The chain uses TRBV5-1 and TRBJ1-4; 8 bases are a match to TRBD1. The V gene's germline CDR1 is SGHRS and CDR2 YFSETQ. This CDR3 comprises 17 residues. Germline trimming cut 4 bases from V and 8 bases from J; bases unmatched to any gene: 16. The CDR3 DNA is TGCGCCAGCAGCAGCGGGACAGGCGCACTAGGGAAAGAAAAACTGTTTTTT. Translated: CASSSGTGALGKEKLFF.

This clonotype was seen ten or more times. The V call is TRBV28, the J call TRBJ2-5; D is possibly TRBD1 (6 bases). CDR1 and CDR2 from the germline V gene are MDHEN and SYDVKM. V lost 7 bases, J lost 3 bases, and 12 bases lay in between. The CDR3 is made up of 13 amino acids. CDR3 protein: CASTKDSKETQYF. The DNA of the CDR3 is TGTGCCAGCACAAAGGACAGTAAAGAGACCCAGTACTTC.

This clonotype was seen at least ten times. V gene TRBV5-5 combines with J gene TRBJ2-7; 7 nucleotides line up with TRBD1. V shed 1 base, J shed 2 bases, and the junction held 9 bases outside the gene matches. The CDR3 length is 16 residues. Germline V lookup: CDR1 SGHKS, CDR2 YYEKEE (reference sequence). In DNA, the CDR3 is TGTGCCAGCAGCTTGAAACCGGGACAGATTACCTACGAGCAGTACTTC. Encoded protein: CASSLKPGQITYEQYF.

The CDR3: CASRATGSNEQYF. DNA for the CDR3: TGTGCCAGCAGGGCGACTGGATCCAACGAGCAGTACTTC. V and J are TRBV27 and TRBJ2-7; D is undetermined. The CDR3 spans 13 residues. The V gene lost 6 bases and the J gene lost 5 bases, with 14 bases spanning the gap. Looked up from germline, CDR1 is MNHEY and CDR2 is SMNVEV (reference sequence).

This clonotype was detected ten times or more. CDR3 bases: TGCAGTGCGCTCCCCCGGGTTTTAGCGGGGGTGTACGAGCAGTACTTC. Translating gives CSALPRVLAGVYEQYF. This chain connects TRBV20-1 to TRBJ2-7, with 9 bases aligning to TRBD2. J lost 4 bases, V lost 6 bases, and 16 bases had no gene match. In germline, CDR1 is DFQATT, CDR2 SNEGSKA (reference sequence). This CDR3 is built from 16 residues.

This clonotype was seen only a few times. The CDR3 reads CASTTGRYGYTF. Written as DNA, the CDR3 is TGTGCCAGCACCACTGGACGGTATGGCTACACCTTC. The rearrangement joins TRBV6-2 or TRBV6-3 to TRBJ1-2; unclear D gene. V was clipped by 7 bases and J by 5 bases, with 11 bases between them. Germline V CDR1 and CDR2: MNHEY, SVGEGT. This CDR3 is 12 amino acids long.

This clonotype was picked up many times. The chain employs TRBV5-4 and TRBJ2-3; 12 nucleotides agree with TRBD2. V lost 0 bases and J lost 4; bases outside the gene matches: 3. Per germline, CDR1 SGHNT and CDR2 YYREEE (reference sequence). CDR3 size: 16 residues. CDR3 coding DNA: TGTGCCAGCAGCTTGGAGCCTAGCGGGGGGGCAGATACGCAGTATTTT. Amino acids: CASSLEPSGGADTQYF.

A few counts support this clonotype. The genes are TRBV24-1 and TRBJ2-7, with D possibly TRBD1 on 5 matching bases. Trimming cost V 7 bases and J 5 bases, with 14 bases left between them. The length of the CDR3 is 13 residues. The germline V gene has CDR1 KGHDR and CDR2 SFDVKD. CDR3 sequence: CATSTRAFDEQYF. CDR3 nucleotides: TGTGCCACCAGCACCAGGGCATTCGACGAGCAGTACTTC.

This clonotype was detected many times. This chain uses TRBV10-3 with TRBJ2-5; D gene unclear. V was shortened by 8 bases and J by 1 base, with 11 bases between the two germline ends. The CDR3 sequence is 13 residues long. Per germline, CDR1 ENHRY and CDR2 SYGVKD. CDR3 in DNA: TGTGCCATCTCTCGGCAGCCCCAAGAGACCCAGTACTTC. This codes for CAISRQPQETQYF.

The table lists this clonotype with many counts. V and J are TRBV3-1 and TRBJ2-1, with 9 positions matching TRBD2. The J segment lost 7 bases and the V segment lost 0 bases, leaving 10 bases of the junction unmatched. Germline-derived CDR1 and CDR2 are LGHDT and YNNKEL (reference sequence). The CDR3 spans 17 residues. CDR3 bases: TGTGCCAGCAGCCAAGATTGGGGTAGCGGGAGCGTAAATGAGCAGTTCTTC. It translates to CASSQDWGSGSVNEQFF.

This clonotype was counted a few times. The chain recombines TRBV14 with TRBJ2-3, with 7 bases identical to TRBD2. There are 17 residues in the CDR3. V gave up 4 bases and J gave up 6 bases; unmatched junction bases: 16. Germline V gene lookup returns CDR1 SGHDN and CDR2 FVKESK. The CDR3 coding sequence is TGTGCCAGCAGCCGATCCTGGAGGGGCGGGAGCGAGGATACGCAGTATTTT. Its protein product is CASSRSWRGGSEDTQYF. Together with reference TRBV14 and TRBJ2-3, the CDR3 gives the full variable domain: EAGVTQFPSHSVIEKGQTVTLRCDPISGHDNLYWYRRVMGKEIKFLLHFVKESKQDESGMPNNRFLAERTGGTYSTLKVQPAELEDSGVYFCASSRSWRGGSEDTQYFGPGTRLTVL.

This clonotype was seen repeatedly, ten times or more. This chain joins TRBV5-1 and TRBJ1-1; no clear D gene. This CDR3 comprises 15 residues. The V end lost 0 bases, the J end lost 3 bases, and 12 bases lay between the germline ends. Germline values: CDR1 SGHRS, CDR2 YFSETQ. CDR3 in amino acids: CASSLAGKAYTEAFF. CDR3 in DNA: TGCGCCAGCAGCTTGGCCGGAAAAGCCTACACTGAAGCTTTCTTT.

This clonotype was found once. The chain carries TRBV5-1 and TRBJ1-1; the match to TRBD1 covers 8 bases. The trim removed 9 bases at V and 5 bases at J, leaving 12 bases unmatched. The germline V gene has CDR1 SGHRS and CDR2 YFSETQ. The CDR3 consists of 14 residues. CDR3 in DNA: TGCGCCACCCGAGGAGACAGGGGAGAAACTGAAGCTTTCTTT. Translation: CATRGDRGETEAFF.

This clonotype came up many times. V gene TRBV12-3 or TRBV12-4 combines with J gene TRBJ1-2; TRBD1 is a possible D gene (6 bases). The V end was cut by 2 bases, the J end by 12 bases, with 16 bases between. This CDR3 is built from 13 residues. CDR3 loop: CASSLMGHRLHTF. The CDR3 DNA follows: TGTGCCAGCAGTTTAATGGGACATCGGCTCCACACCTTC.

The J gene is TRBJ2-2, the V gene TRBV19, with D unclear. CDR1 LNHDA and CDR2 SQIVND come from the germline V gene (reference sequence). CDR3 size: 14 residues. Trimming removed 5 bases at V and 5 bases at J, with 12 bases between. The CDR3 sequence is CASSSDRLTGELFF. The CDR3 DNA reads as TGTGCCAGTAGTTCTGACCGATTAACCGGGGAGCTGTTTTTT.

This clonotype has only a few counts. J is TRBJ2-3 and V is TRBV3-1; D not certain. The CDR3 loop spans 15 amino acids. V was pared by 3 bases and J by 1 base, with 11 bases between. Germline CDR1 is LGHDT and CDR2 is YNNKEL (reference sequence). The CDR3 sequence is CASSHPGRGTDTQYF. DNA of the CDR3: TGTGCCAGCAGCCACCCTGGACGAGGCACAGATACGCAGTATTTT.

This clonotype has just a few counts. This chain joins TRBV12-3 or TRBV12-4 and TRBJ2-1; tentative D call: TRBD2 (5 bases). The DNA end favors TRBJ2-7, so the J call may be wrong. This CDR3 has 14 amino acids. This chain's CDR3 is CASLARGSYNEQYF. The DNA of the CDR3 is TGTGCCAGCCTTGCCCGAGGGTCCTACAATGAGCAGTACTTC.